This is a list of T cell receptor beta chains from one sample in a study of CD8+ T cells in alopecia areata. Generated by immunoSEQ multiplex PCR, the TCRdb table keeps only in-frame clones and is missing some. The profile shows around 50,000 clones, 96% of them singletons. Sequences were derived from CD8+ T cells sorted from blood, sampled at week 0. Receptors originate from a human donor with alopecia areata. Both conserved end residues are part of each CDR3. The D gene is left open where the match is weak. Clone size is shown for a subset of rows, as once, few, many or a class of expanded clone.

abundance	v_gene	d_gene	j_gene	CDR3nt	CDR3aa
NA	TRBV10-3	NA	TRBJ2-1	TGTGCCATCAGTCCAGGCGGGTCAACCGGGGATGAGCAGTTCTTC	CAISPGGSTGDEQFF
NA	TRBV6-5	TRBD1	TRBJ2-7	TGTGCCAGGGCCTGGGACAGGAGATCCTACGAGCAGTACTTC	CARAWDRRSYEQYF
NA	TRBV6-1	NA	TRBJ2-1	TGTGCCAGCAGGAGGGACTACAATGAGCAGTTCTTC	CASRRDYNEQFF
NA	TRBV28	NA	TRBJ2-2	TGTGCCAGCAGTTTAAAGGGGGGATCCGGGGAGCTGTTTTTT	CASSLKGGSGELFF
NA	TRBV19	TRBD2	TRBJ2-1	TGTGCCAGTAGTATCGGGAGCGGGGGGGCCGTATTGAATGAGCAGTTCTTC	CASSIGSGGAVLNEQFF
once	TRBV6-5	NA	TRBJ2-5	TGTGCCAGCAGTTACTATCCTACCTACCAAGAGACCCAGTACTTC	CASSYYPTYQETQYF
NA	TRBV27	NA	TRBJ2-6	TGTGCCAGCACCTTTTGGGGGGCGCAGTCCGGGGCCAACGTCCTGACTTTC	CASTFWGAQSGANVLTF
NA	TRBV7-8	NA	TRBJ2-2	TGTGCCAGCAGCTTAGTGGGGTCCGGGGAGCTGTTTTTT	CASSLVGSGELFF
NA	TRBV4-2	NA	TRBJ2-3	TGTGCCAGCAGCCAAGATCTGCCTAGCACAGATACGCAGTATTTT	CASSQDLPSTDTQYF
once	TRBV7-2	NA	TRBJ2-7	TGTGCCAGCGAACCACCTGAAACCTACGAGCAGTACTTC	CASEPPETYEQYF
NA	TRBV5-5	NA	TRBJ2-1	TGTGCCAGTATAGCGGACAATGAGCAGTTCTTC	CASIADNEQFF
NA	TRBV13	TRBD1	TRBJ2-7	TGTGCCAGCAGCCTGGACAGGGCCTCCTACGAGCAGTACTTC	CASSLDRASYEQYF
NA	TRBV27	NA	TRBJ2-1	TGTGCCAGCAGTTTTGACCGGGGCAATGAGCAGTTCTTC	CASSFDRGNEQFF
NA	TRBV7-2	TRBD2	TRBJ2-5	TGTGCCAGCAGCTTTAGGGCGGGGGGGGCGTCAGAGACCCAGTACTTC	CASSFRAGGASETQYF
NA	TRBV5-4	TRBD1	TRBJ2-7	TGTGCCAGCAGCTTGTGGACAGGGGGTTACGAGCAGTACTTC	CASSLWTGGYEQYF
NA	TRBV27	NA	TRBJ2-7	TGTGCCAGCAGTTTAGACAGAGCCTACGAGCAGTACTTC	CASSLDRAYEQYF
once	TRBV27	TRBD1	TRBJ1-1	TGTGCCAGCACCAACCCTGGACAGGGAAGTACTGAAGCTTTCTTT	CASTNPGQGSTEAFF
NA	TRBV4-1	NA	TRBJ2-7	TGCGCCAGCAGCCAAGATTCGGGTATAGTCTACGAGCAGTACTTC	CASSQDSGIVYEQYF
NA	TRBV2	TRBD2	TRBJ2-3	TGTGCCAGCAGTGAGCTAGCGGGTAGCACAGATACGCAGTATTTT	CASSELAGSTDTQYF
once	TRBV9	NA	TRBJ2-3	TGTGCCAGCAGCGTAGAGGATAGCACAGATACGCAGTATTTT	CASSVEDSTDTQYF
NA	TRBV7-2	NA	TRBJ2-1	TGTGCCAGCAGCCCAGTGGGGGTGGGGGATGAGCAGTTCTTC	CASSPVGVGDEQFF
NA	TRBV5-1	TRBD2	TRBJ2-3	TGCGCCAGCAGCCCCCAAGTGACTAGCGGGGGGCCCCTAGATACGCAGTATTTT	CASSPQVTSGGPLDTQYF
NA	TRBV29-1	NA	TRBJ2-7	TGCAGCGTTGAAGAAGCCGCCAAGGGGGATGAATACGAGCAGTACTTC	CSVEEAAKGDEYEQYF
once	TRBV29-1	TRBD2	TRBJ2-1	TGCAGCGTTGATGGGTTACTAGCGGACCTTAATGAGCAGTTCTTC	CSVDGLLADLNEQFF
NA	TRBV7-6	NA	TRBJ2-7	TGTGCCAGCAGCTTCTCCAGGGTCAACGAGCAGTACTTC	CASSFSRVNEQYF
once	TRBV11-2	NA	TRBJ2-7	TGTGCCAGCAGCTTAGATATGCACGAGCAGTACTTC	CASSLDMHEQYF
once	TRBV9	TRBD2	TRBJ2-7	TGTGCCAGCAGCGCCCCGACTAGCGGGGGGTCCTACGAGCAGTACTTC	CASSAPTSGGSYEQYF
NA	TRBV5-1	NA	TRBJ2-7	TGCGCCAGCAGCTTCGGCCTCGGCTCCTACGAGCAGTACTTC	CASSFGLGSYEQYF
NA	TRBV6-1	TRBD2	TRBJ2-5	TGTGCCAGCAGTGAACTAGCGGGGGGACCCCAAGAGACCCAGTACTTC	CASSELAGGPQETQYF
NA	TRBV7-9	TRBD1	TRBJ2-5	TGTGCCAGCAGCACGGACAGGGAAAGGGGAGAGACCCAGTACTTC	CASSTDRERGETQYF
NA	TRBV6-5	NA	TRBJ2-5	TGTGCCAGCAGTTTAGCGGAACACCAAGAGACCCAGTACTTC	CASSLAEHQETQYF
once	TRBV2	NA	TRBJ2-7	TGTGCCAGCAGCCCCGGCTTGGGCTCCTACGAGCAGTACTTC	CASSPGLGSYEQYF
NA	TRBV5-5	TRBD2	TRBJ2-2	TGCGCCAGCAGCCGATATCCGGGGGGGCCCAACACCGGGGAGCTGTTTTTT	CASSRYPGGPNTGELFF
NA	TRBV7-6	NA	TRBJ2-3	TGTGCCAGCAGCTTAGTTGCGGGGTGGGATACGCAGTATTTT	CASSLVAGWDTQYF
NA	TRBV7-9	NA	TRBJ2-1	TGTGCCAGCAGCTTAAACGCGGAGCGGTTCTTC	CASSLNAERFF
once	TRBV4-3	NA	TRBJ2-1	TGCGCCAGCAGCCAAGTGCTATACGATGAGCAGTTCTTC	CASSQVLYDEQFF
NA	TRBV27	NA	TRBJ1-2	TGTGCCAGCAGTTCCAGCAGGGCAGGATATGGCTACACCTTC	CASSSSRAGYGYTF
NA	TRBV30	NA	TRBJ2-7	TGTGCCTGGAGTTTTTGGGGGTACGAGCAGTACTTC	CAWSFWGYEQYF
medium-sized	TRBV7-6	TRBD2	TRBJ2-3	TGTGCCAGCAGCGAAGCGGGGGCCACCACAGATACGCAGTATTTT	CASSEAGATTDTQYF
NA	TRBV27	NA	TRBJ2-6	TGTGCCAGCACCCGGTTAGACCTCTCTGGGGCCAACGTCCTGACTTTC	CASTRLDLSGANVLTF
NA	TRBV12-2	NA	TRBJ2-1	TGTGCAAGTCTCTCTGGGACAGGGAAGTTCTTC	CASLSGTGKFF
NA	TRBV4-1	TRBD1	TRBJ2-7	TGCGCCAGCAGCCACCTCACACCGGGACAGGGATTCTACGAGCAGTACTTC	CASSHLTPGQGFYEQYF
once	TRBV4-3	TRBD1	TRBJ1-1	TGCGCCAGCAGCCAAGTGGGACAGGGCCTATCTGAAGCTTTCTTT	CASSQVGQGLSEAFF
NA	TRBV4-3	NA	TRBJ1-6	TGCGCCAGCAGCGGTCGGGGGGTGTTAAATTCACCCCTCCACTTT	CASSGRGVLNSPLHF
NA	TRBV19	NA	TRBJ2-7	TGTGCCAGTAGTCTACGAGGAACCTACGAGCAGTACTTC	CASSLRGTYEQYF
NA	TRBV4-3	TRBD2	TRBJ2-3	TGCGCCAGCAGCCAAGGGCTAGCGGGGGCATCTAGCACAGATACGCAGTATTTT	CASSQGLAGASSTDTQYF
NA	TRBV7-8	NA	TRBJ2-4	TGTGCCAGCAGCCATACCAGGGAGGATAAAAACATTCAGTACTTC	CASSHTREDKNIQYF
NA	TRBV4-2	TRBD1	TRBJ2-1	TGTGCCAGCAGCCCCGACAGGGGCGATGAGCAGTTCTTC	CASSPDRGDEQFF
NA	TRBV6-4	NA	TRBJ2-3	TGTGCCAGCAAGGGCGCAGATAGCACAGATACGCAGTATTTT	CASKGADSTDTQYF
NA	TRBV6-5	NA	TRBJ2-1	TGTGCCAGCAGTGATCGGGTATACAATGAGCAGTTCTTC	CASSDRVYNEQFF
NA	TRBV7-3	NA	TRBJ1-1	TGTGCCAGCAGCTTGGACAATGCCCACACTGAAGCTTTCTTT	CASSLDNAHTEAFF
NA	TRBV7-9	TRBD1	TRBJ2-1	TGTGCCTCTACAGGGGCCGGGTGGGAGCAGTTCTTC	CASTGAGWEQFF